What follows describes a single T cell receptor (beta chain). This clone was seen only a few times. Its antigen is currently not known. Base quality data are lacking; no much larger clone is found one base away. Libraries were prepared through the immunoSEQ multiplex PCR assay. The multiplex PCR relied on a mix of 60 forward primers for TCR Vbeta segments and 13 reverse primers for TCR Jbeta segments. The CDR3 region of rearranged TCR beta genes was amplified from genomic DNA by a multiplex PCR assay. The Illumina HiSeq System was used to sequence the amplified TCR beta libraries as 87-base-pair reads. The authors' pipeline ran thus. In a later analysis, 80 million or so unique TCR beta chains were counted across the approximately 640 repertoires, and roughly 11 million of these chains were shared by at least two donors. A nearest-neighbor algorithm error-corrected the raw reads and collapsed the reads into unique sequences, merging closely related sequences to remove PCR and sequencing errors. CDR3 sequences were aligned to IMGT reference sequences to assign V, D and J gene segments. Each retained sequence needed at least a six-nucleotide match to both a V gene segment and a J gene segment. Rearrangements were called productive when the CDR3 lacked stop codons and stayed in frame with V and J; all others were non-productive. CDR3 was defined by IMGT convention, running from the second conserved V-encoded cysteine to the conserved J-encoded phenylalanine. The earlier analysis of roughly 590 of the donors excluded sequences that lacked an unambiguous match to a single V gene segment. An earlier analysis of fewer than 750 of the donors classified V segments as functional when productive rearrangements were above 56.7% and as segregating when the standard deviation between donors was above 5%. To diagnose cytomegalovirus status from the catalog of TCR beta chain sequences, a statistical classification framework was built. V and J gene assignment, in a later analysis, came from comparing TCR nucleotide sequences with IMGT/GENE-DB human TR gene sequences. A later analysis assigned CDR3 sequences and most-parsimonious VDJ recombination scenarios with the TCRdist pipeline. In a later analysis, each TCR beta chain was defined by its CDR3 amino acid sequence together with its V-gene family, and reads lacking a unique V-gene family were excluded. In a later analysis, approximately 590 highly shared, low-generation-probability nucleotide sequences were removed to address suspected cross-contamination and a sequencing artifact. For each public chain, a later analysis derived a clonal expansion index from normalized ranks of inferred template counts within each repertoire. In a later analysis, generation probabilities were computed using a VDJ recombination model fitted to out-of-frame rearrangements, and the results were checked against IGoR. A later analysis scored TCR-TCR, TCR-HLA and TCR-CMV co-occurrence with hypergeometric tests, applying a repertoire-size bias correction to TCR pairs. A later analysis estimated false discovery rates by permuting HLA or CMV assignments 20 times. In a later analysis, co-occurring TCRs were grouped with DBSCAN, and TCRdist sequence similarity was added when clustering was performed within HLA-allele-positive subsets. Repertoires with fewer than 30,000 or more than 120,000 public chains, plus five repertoires with anomalous nucleotide sharing, were excluded from co-occurrence clustering. The table comes from immuneACCESS by way of TCRdb, which keeps in-frame sequences with V and J called. Part of the clones is missing from these tables; in studies checked, under half for an unresolved V gene and the rest for unknown reasons. From that table come the V and J calls and clone size; the DNA was used to work out D and trimming. The table for this sample lists more than 200,000 clones; roughly 82% of them were counted only once. 5.5% to 7.5% of the sample goes to the ten largest clones.

This sample is drawn from a study of cytomegalovirus exposure and HLA in healthy donors (dated by TCRdb to 2015 to 2018). Looking at the study overall: An earlier analysis of roughly 630 of the donors reported more than 250 Gb of sequence data and 120 million or so unique TCR beta sequences from around 200 million T cells. An early release that covered roughly 600 HLA-typed donors contained 250 to 350 gigabases of sequencing data and approximately 85 million unique TCR sequences. The genetic ancestry cluster associated with self-reported Caucasian donors included 81% of the roughly 360 genotyped donors. The study aimed to test whether cataloging public T cell receptors could reveal signatures of past pathogen exposure. Using immunosequencing, the study profiled T cell repertoires from 550 to 750 subjects and related those repertoires to cytomegalovirus serostatus. A separate validation cohort of more than 100 different subjects was used in addition to the approximately 700-subject first cohort. The study combined high-throughput TCR immunosequencing, statistical association of individual TCRs with disease status, and machine learning to predict cytomegalovirus infection status. A later analysis re-examined previously published TCR beta repertoires from around 670 donors and added high-resolution HLA genotyping to investigate patterns of TCR occurrence. Rather than using new phenotypic data, the later analysis identified candidate immune exposures from TCR beta sequences and from how often those sequences occurred across donors. In an earlier analysis of a few hundred of the donors, high-throughput TCR beta sequencing was used to judge whether each TCR beta V gene segment behaved as functional or pseudogenic. Alongside the repertoire data, information on donor age, sex, ethnicity and CMV serostatus was compiled. A later genetic analysis took genome-wide SNP genotypes for about 55% of the 666 donors and used that subset as a discovery cohort. All discovery cohort repertoires had been generated using a single sequencing platform. Both class I and class II loci were covered by HLA typing, at four-digit resolution. The number of donors typed differed by locus, with about 629-630 for A, B, C, DRB1 and DQB1, roughly 550 for DQA1, over 600 for DPA1, and some 470 for DPB1. A handful of DR-DQ haplotypes were handled as single units for association and clustering because linkage in the cohort was strong. Among about 390 genotyped donors of the cohort, an average of approximately 240,000 unique TCR beta nucleotide sequences were sequenced per donor, 15% to 20% of them non-productive. General conclusions and limits of the study: The authors suggested that the approach could potentially be extended to other disease states and immunological phenotypes. The study listed approximately 160 TCR beta chains as associated with cytomegalovirus. Linkage disequilibrium might explain the correlated functional status among segregating V segments, but an unknown experimental factor could not be excluded. Because some donors lacked HLA typing at each locus, the association tests relied only on the typed subset. The classifier was reported to diagnose cytomegalovirus status with high specificity and sensitivity in both the original and validation cohorts. According to a later analysis, TCR association rates differed among HLA loci, with DRB1 alleles showing the most associated TCRs and HLA-C alleles showing the fewest. According to a later analysis, parvovirus B19, influenza, CMV and Epstein-Barr virus appeared linked to several top co-occurrence clusters. A cluster of highly shared sequence variants was judged likely to represent a technical artifact of the sequencing pipeline. Immune exposure information for the cohort was limited to CMV serostatus. A later analysis found that most CMV-associated TCR beta chains appeared HLA-restricted, with HLA associations seemingly driven largely by CMV exposure. A later analysis associated about 18,000 TCR beta sequences with specific HLA alleles at a false discovery rate of 0.05. An association between a missense DCLRE1C variant and V-gene and J-gene trimming of TCR beta chains was found in a later genetic analysis and replicated in an independent cohort. Most TCR sequences were observed very rarely across donors, whereas some public TCRs were present in many individuals. Three of the identified cytomegalovirus-associated TCR beta chains were confirmed in vitro to be specific for cytomegalovirus antigens. This cohort had only TCR beta chains sequenced, and the lack of alpha or paired-chain data limited which features could be detected. In a later analysis, HLA-associated TCR beta chains showed more clonal expansion and lower generation probabilities than non-associated chains that were equally common. When HLA alleles, especially DR and DQ, strongly co-occurred, TCR associations were difficult to assign to individual alleles. Some IMGT-functional V segments, including TRBV6-2 and TRBV6-3, could not be distinguished by the 87-base-pair reads and were therefore excluded. Compared with the roughly 700-donor mean, donors in an Asian-associated ancestry cluster had fewer N-insertions in productive TCRs, according to a later genetic analysis. Broadly in line with IMGT annotations, most TCR beta V segments showed up in productive rearrangements about 90% or about 30% of the time in an earlier analysis of 587 of the donors. A further reported finding was that TCR beta sequences accurately predicted the HLA-A and HLA-B alleles for most subjects in the first cohort. Because counts were too low, 15 to 20 rarely observed V segments, including chromosome 9 orphons, were left out of the earlier analysis of about 500 of the donors. Presence/absence analyses assumed roughly uniform sequencing depth across donors, an assumption that may not hold.

The junction shows trimming of 3 bases on V and 6 bases on J, and the gene matches do not reach 6 bases of it. In the germline V gene, CDR1 corresponds to SGHDN and CDR2 to FVKESK. The CDR3 goes from the cysteine to the phenylalanine over 14 residues. Kept here is only the CDR3 DNA, which spans 42 bases and is read in frame from base 1. The cohort was made up of roughly 670 healthy bone marrow donors. All cohort members were sampled while nominally healthy, although unrecorded immune exposures were likely present. The donor was CMV seropositive and was included in the group of approximately 300 seropositive cohort members. A peripheral blood sample was collected from each donor, and TCR beta sequencing was performed on peripheral blood mononuclear cells. Genomic DNA was extracted from the blood cell samples with the Qiagen DNeasy Blood Extraction Kit.

Sample: PBMCs. The receptor was derived from a man in his forties in good health and CMV-seropositive. The sequence is built from TRBV14 and TRBJ1-2; the central 8 bases match TRBD1. The bases are TGTGCCAGCAGCCATGGACAGGGCAGGCATGGCTACACCTTC. It codes for CASSHGQGRHGYTF. Beyond the CDR3, the reference TRBV14 and TRBJ1-2 genes provide the residues; the full variable domain reads: EAGVTQFPSHSVIEKGQTVTLRCDPISGHDNLYWYRRVMGKEIKFLLHFVKESKQDESGMPNNRFLAERTGGTYSTLKVQPAELEDSGVYFCASSHGQGRHGYTFGSGTRLTVV.